What follows is one T cell receptor beta chain and its context. The CDR3 spans 11 residues. V lost 11 bases and J lost 12, with 17 bases in between. Germline V gene sequence: CDR1 MDHEN, CDR2 SYDVKM. The table came from immunoSEQ multiplex PCR; TCRdb's copy has only in-frame clones and leaves some out. Counted here are around 70,000 clones, 85% occurring once; the ten biggest clones make up over 4.5%. This sample was taken from a study of OX40 agonist ivuxolimab in advanced cancers. The clonotype comes from an adult with an advanced solid tumor such as melanoma, head and neck, liver or kidney cancer. The rearrangement links TRBV28 to TRBJ1-5; no clear D. The specimen comprised CD4+ or CD8+ T cells sorted from blood, sampled in a trial of the OX40 agonist ivuxolimab. CDR3 bases: TGTGCCTCCGGCCTCCACGGGTTCCAGCATTTT. Encoded protein: CASGLHGFQHF.